This T cell receptor (beta chain) came from a study of shared clonotypes between healthy human individuals. About this clone: The antigen remains undetermined.

Assay: immunoSEQ multiplex PCR; the TCRdb copy retains only in-frame clones and omits some. The repertoire holds under 1,900,000 clones, with 98% to 99% as singletons. The V end lost 6 bases, the J end lost 8 bases, and 17 bases lay between the germline ends. The CDR3 contains 13 residues. In germline, CDR1 is MNHNS, CDR2 SASEGT. Study findings and constraints: When naive CD4 clonotypes were compared across a few donors, approximately 4.9% were shared.

The chain joins TRBV6-1 to TRBJ2-7, with D perhaps TRBD1 or TRBD2 (5 bases each). The sequence derives from a man under 40 in good health. The sample consisted of naive CD4+ T cells sorted from blood. As to subset: CD45RA+ positively selected. The CDR3 DNA is TGTGCCAGCAGACCCGGGACGGCTTTAAAGCAGTACTTC. Protein sequence: CASRPGTALKQYF.